A selection of T cell receptor beta chains follows, all from one sample in a study of identical twins' blood T cells. TCRdb re-analysed the 5' RACE reads in MiXCR, keeping a single row per CDR3 protein. The data hold fewer than 450,000 distinct CDR3 sequences, with 28% observed a single time. The sample comprised PBMCs. These receptors all stem from a woman aged 18 to 50 in good health. The CDR3 runs from the conserved cysteine through the conserved F or W. Size tells how often a clone was seen (once, few, many) or the class of an expanded clone, and some rows leave it out.

. | TRBJ1-5 | TRBV20-1 | CSAKYGFGNQPQHF
few | TRBJ2-2 | TRBV4-2 | CASSQERTGANTGELFF
many | TRBJ2-7 | TRBV11-2 | CASSLGGMTGSYEQYF
few | TRBJ1-5 | TRBV28 | CASSRDNNQPQHF
few | TRBJ1-3 | TRBV18 | CASSPARGRSGNTIYF
. | TRBJ1-2 | TRBV7-9 | CASSLDPAGGYGYTF
many | TRBJ2-7 | TRBV10-3 | CAIRQEGEQYF
. | TRBJ2-7 | TRBV5-1 | CASRADGAYEQYF
. | TRBJ2-4 | TRBV7-2 | CASSLGRVIAKNIQYF
. | TRBJ1-3 | TRBV6-2/TRBV6-3 | CASSYTSSYPRDTIYF
. | TRBJ1-5 | TRBV18 | CASSDRVPLYSNQPQHF
. | TRBJ1-2 | TRBV5-1 | CASSPTQGDGYTF
. | TRBJ1-1 | TRBV4-2 | CASSQDRVNTEAFF
many | TRBJ1-3 | TRBV3-1 | CASSQDSAYTIYF
few | TRBJ2-3 | TRBV29-1 | CSVDTEILHTQYF
few | TRBJ1-1 | TRBV5-1 | CASSLVGQGKVNTEAFF
many | TRBJ2-7 | TRBV13 | CASSNRRGMRAYEQYF
many | TRBJ2-3 | TRBV20-1 | CSTMTRPDTQYF
many | TRBJ1-2 | TRBV20-1 | CSASRGHYGYTF
many | TRBJ2-1 | TRBV6-5 | CASSPDFGNEQFF
. | TRBJ1-2 | TRBV29-1 | CSTTEGASYGYTF
few | TRBJ1-1 | TRBV6-1 | CASSGTGALNTEAFF
few | TRBJ1-2 | TRBV27 | CASSFTVNYGYTF
many | TRBJ2-7 | TRBV29-1 | CSVENRGYEQYF
. | TRBJ1-1 | TRBV6-1 | CASSESAGRNTEAFF
few | TRBJ2-7 | TRBV12-3/TRBV12-4 | CASSFGSGGYEQYF
. | TRBJ2-1 | TRBV27 | CASSSIFSSYNEQFF
. | TRBJ2-2 | TRBV2 | CASSDGRGTNTGELFF
. | TRBJ2-3 | TRBV29-1 | CSIAGRAGTDTQYF
few | TRBJ1-1 | TRBV6-5 | CASSYFGQGNTEAFF
many | TRBJ2-1 | TRBV6-2/TRBV6-3 | CASRKWNEQFF